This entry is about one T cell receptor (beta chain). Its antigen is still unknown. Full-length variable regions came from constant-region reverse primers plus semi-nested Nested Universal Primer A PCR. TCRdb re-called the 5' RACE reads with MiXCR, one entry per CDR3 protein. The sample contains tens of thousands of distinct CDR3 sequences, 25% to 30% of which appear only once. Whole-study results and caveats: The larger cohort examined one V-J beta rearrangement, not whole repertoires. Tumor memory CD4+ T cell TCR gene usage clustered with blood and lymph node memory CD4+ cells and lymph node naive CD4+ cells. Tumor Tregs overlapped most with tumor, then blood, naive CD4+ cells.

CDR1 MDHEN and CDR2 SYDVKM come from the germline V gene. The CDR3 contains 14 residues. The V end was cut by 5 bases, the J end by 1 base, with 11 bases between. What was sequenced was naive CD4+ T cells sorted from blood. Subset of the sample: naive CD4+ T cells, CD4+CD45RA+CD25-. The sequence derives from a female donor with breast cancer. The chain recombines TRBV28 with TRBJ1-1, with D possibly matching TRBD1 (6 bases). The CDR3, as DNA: TGTGCCAGCAGTCGGTGGGGACAGAACACTGAAGCTTTCTTT. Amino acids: CASSRWGQNTEAFF.